This T cell receptor beta chain was retrieved from a study of shared clonotypes between healthy human individuals. Overall study context: The people who gave samples were two women and a few men aged 18 to 49.

Overall study findings and caveats: Blood was the only sampled material, and tissue repertoires likely differ.

This CDR3 has 14 residues. V lost 0 bases to trimming and J lost 8 bases, with 12 bases between them. Germline V lookup: CDR1 SGDLS, CDR2 YYNGEE. Comments on this clone: Its antigen remains unidentified.

Deep was the level used in running the assay. In the original processing: As immunoSEQ supplied junction-only sequences (without quality scores), filtering differed. TCRdb keeps only in-frame clones here, not all; method: immunoSEQ multiplex PCR. V, J and clone size derive from that table, while D and trimming were established from the DNA sequence. The table includes 400,000 to 550,000 clones, around 80% detected once. The rearrangement joins TRBV9 to TRBJ2-1; D is ambiguous. This TCR came from a woman in her 40s in good health. Some clones in this sample may be carry-over from other donors' samples. The sequenced material came from PBMCs. The DNA for the CDR3 is TGTGCCAGCAGCGTAGGGGCCTTAAATCATGAGCAGTTCTTC. Translation gives CASSVGALNHEQFF.